These 17 T cell receptor beta chains were sequenced from one sample in a study of blood T cells in healthy people across ages (dated by TCRdb to between 2014 and 2017). Libraries were made using 5' RACE. The data were produced on an Illumina HiSeq 2500. A second PCR of roughly 6 to 12 cycles was run with a J-beta primer mix and a sample-barcoded 5' primer. TCRdb reprocessed the public reads (quality trimming at Q25 with fastp, clone calling with MiXCR) and kept in-frame beta chains. Rows matching on CDR3 protein sequence are summarized as one entry with the most common DNA and genes. This sample gives 700,000 to 800,000 distinct CDR3 sequences in total; approximately 43% of them show up just once. 20% to 25% of the sample lies in the top ten. The sample consisted of blood. Receptor source: a woman aged 60-75 years in good health.

The rearrangement uses TRBV11-2 and TRBJ1-1; TRBD1 might be the D (5 bases). This CDR3 contains 15 residues. V lost 2 bases and J lost 1, with 11 bases in between. The germline V gene has CDR1 SGHAT and CDR2 FQNNGV. The CDR3, as DNA: TGTGCCAGCAGCTTACTGTCAGGGAGGAACACTGAAGCTTTCTTT. It specifies CASSLLSGRNTEAFF. The full variable domain, rest sourced from reference TRBV11-2 and TRBJ1-1, is EAGVAQSPRYKIIEKRQSVAFWCNPISGHATLYWYQQILGQGPKLLIQFQNNGVVDDSQLPKDRFSAERLKGVDSTLKIQPAKLEDSAVYLCASSLLSGRNTEAFFGQGTRLTVV.

This clonotype was counted between two and nine times. The chain has TRBV3-1 and TRBJ2-7; TRBD2 matches at 7 bases. CDR1 is LGHDT and CDR2 is YNNKEL in the germline V gene (reference sequence). The CDR3 extends over 13 amino acids. Trimming removed 9 bases from V and 0 bases from J; junction bases left unmatched: 5. CDR3 sequence reads: CASTSAPSYEQYF. The CDR3, as DNA: TGTGCCAGTACTAGCGCCCCCTCCTACGAGCAGTACTTC.

Regarding this clonotype: It may be a read error: a sequence one base away is much more abundant. As DNA, the CDR3 is TGTGCCAGCAGCCAAGGCGGGAGGGACCCCGCCCACGAGCAGTACTTC. It codes for CASSQGGRDPAHEQYF. This chain connects TRBV14 to TRBJ2-4, with 9 bases fitting TRBD2. The end of the DNA aligns better with TRBJ2-7, so the J call may be wrong. CDR3 length equals 16 residues. CDR1 SGHDN and CDR2 FVKESK come from the germline V gene.

The genes are TRBV11-3 and TRBJ2-5; 7 positions match TRBD1. The CDR3 runs 16 residues. The ends lost 2 bases at V and 2 bases at J; junction bases unmatched: 8. CDR1 and CDR2 from the germline V gene are SGHNT and YENEEA. The CDR3 sequence is CASSLRQGSLQETQYF. The CDR3, as DNA: TGTGCCAGCAGCTTAAGACAGGGCAGTCTTCAAGAGACCCAGTACTTC. The variable domain in full, with the rest retrieved from reference TRBV11-3 and TRBJ2-5, is EAGVVQSPRYKIIEKKQPVAFWCNPISGHNTLYWYLQNLGQGPELLIRYENEEAVDDSQLPKDRFSAERLKGVDSTLKIQPAELGDSAVYLCASSLRQGSLQETQYFGPGTRLLVL.

The chain carries TRBV10-3 and TRBJ2-5; 12 positions match TRBD2. The germline CDR1 and CDR2 sequences are ENHRY and SYGVKD. This CDR3 is 16 amino acids long. Unmatched junction bases numbered 14, after V lost 4 bases and J lost 11 bases. The CDR3 protein is CAISGQLAGGFDEQYF. The CDR3 coding sequence is TGTGCCATCAGTGGACAACTAGCGGGGGGCTTCGATGAGCAGTACTTC.

In regard to this clonotype: Since a much larger clone is just one base distant, this may be a read error. The V gene is TRBV7-9, the J gene TRBJ1-2, with a weak D call TRBD1 (6 bases). This CDR3 contains 13 residues. The V end was cut by 5 bases, the J end by 5 bases, with 12 bases between. Germline CDR1 and CDR2: SEHNR and FQNEAQ (reference sequence). The DNA of the CDR3 is TGTGCCAGCAGCCGAAAGGGGGAATATGGCTACACCTTC. Its translation is CASSRKGEYGYTF.

In its sample, this clonotype was seen a few times. The chain uses TRBV12-5 and TRBJ2-5; possible D gene TRBD2, 5 bases. Trimming pared 7 bases from V and 5 bases from J, leaving 8 bases between. This CDR3 comprises 11 residues. The germline CDR1 and CDR2 sequences are LGHNT and FRNRAP. This CDR3 is CASAPGETQYF. The CDR3 nucleotides read TGTGCTAGTGCCCCGGGGGAGACCCAGTACTTC.

This chain joins TRBV18 and TRBJ2-1; either TRBD1 or TRBD2 may supply D (5 bases each). The DNA end lines up better with TRBJ2-7; the J call may be wrong. This CDR3 is built from 13 residues. Germline CDR1 is KGHSH and CDR2 is LQKENI. CDR3 sequence reads: CASFAGAYNEQYF. The CDR3 nucleotides are TGTGCCAGCTTCGCCGGGGCATACAATGAGCAGTACTTC.

The V gene is TRBV27, the J gene TRBJ2-7; a weak D match, TRBD2 (6 bases). This CDR3 is built from 13 residues. The V and J ends lost 10 bases and 3 bases respectively, with 16 bases between them. CDR1 is MNHEY and CDR2 is SMNVEV in the germline V gene (reference sequence). The CDR3 loop is CATGRGNHYEQYF. The CDR3 DNA sequence: TGTGCCACCGGCCGCGGGAATCACTACGAGCAGTACTTC.

This sequence joins TRBV9 and TRBJ1-4, with D unclear. The V gene's germline CDR1 is SGDLS and CDR2 YYNGEE. V gave up 3 bases and J gave up 8 bases, with 17 bases separating them. This CDR3 is built from 15 residues. The chain's CDR3 is CASSGKAPGGEKLFF. As DNA, the CDR3 is TGTGCCAGCAGCGGAAAAGCGCCGGGAGGAGAAAAACTGTTTTTT.

In nucleotides, the CDR3 is TGCGCCAGCAGCTATAGACCCGGTCTATCCCCTAGCGGGAGTTATGAGCAGTTCTTC. Translation: CASSYRPGLSPSGSYEQFF. The V gene is TRBV5-1, the J gene TRBJ2-1, with 10 bases lining up with TRBD2. V lost 3 bases, J lost 8 bases, and 20 bases stayed unmatched. The germline gives CDR1 SGHRS, CDR2 YFSETQ. The CDR3 runs to 19 residues.

This clonotype was seen ten or more times. The CDR3 here is CASSPREGGGNGYTF. The DNA of the CDR3 is TGTGCCAGCAGCCCCCGAGAGGGGGGAGGGAATGGCTACACCTTC. The rearrangement joins TRBV4-2 to TRBJ1-2; D possibly corresponds to TRBD1 (6 bases). V was clipped by 4 bases and J by 6 bases, with 18 bases between them. From germline, CDR1 is LGHNA and CDR2 YNFKEQ. CDR3 length: 15 residues.

The CDR3 sequence: CASSPRGRGTDTQYF. As DNA, the CDR3 is TGTGCCAGCAGCCCGCGGGGGCGGGGCACAGATACGCAGTATTTT. V and J are TRBV7-9 and TRBJ2-3; a possible D gene is TRBD2 (7 bases). Germline V gene lookup returns CDR1 SEHNR and CDR2 FQNEAQ (reference sequence). V gave up 5 bases and J gave up 1 base, with 13 bases separating them. CDR3 length: 15 amino acids.

V gene TRBV7-8 combines with J gene TRBJ1-1; 7 bases match TRBD1. This CDR3 has 15 amino acids. Germline CDR1 is SGHVS and CDR2 is FQNEAQ. After removal of 0 bases from V and 5 bases from J, the junction contained 6 bases not matched to a gene. CDR3 nucleotides: TGTGCCAGCAGCTTAGCGGACAGGATGGGGACTGAAGCTTTCTTT. It yields the protein CASSLADRMGTEAFF.

This chain links TRBV4-2 with TRBJ2-1, with a tentative D call TRBD2 (5 bases). There are 15 residues in the CDR3. With 1 base removed from V and 7 bases from J, the gap between germline ends came to 14 bases. Germline assignment: CDR1 LGHNA and CDR2 YNFKEQ. The CDR3 coding sequence is TGTGCCAGCAGCCAAGGTCTTACGGGGAAGAATGAGCAGTTCTTC. Translated: CASSQGLTGKNEQFF.

The chain carries TRBV25-1 and TRBJ2-5, with 7 bases lining up with TRBD1. Trimming at V came to 4 bases and at J to 1 base, leaving 12 bases not matched to a gene. The germline gives CDR1 MGHDK, CDR2 SYGVNS. There are 17 residues in the CDR3. The CDR3: CASSGQGRERSQETQYF. CDR3 DNA: TGTGCCAGCAGTGGACAGGGTAGAGAGCGGTCCCAAGAGACCCAGTACTTC.

As concerns this clonotype: One end of the junction varies from germline; a read error may be responsible. This chain connects TRBV6-2 or TRBV6-3 to TRBJ2-1, with unresolved D. CDR3 length: 12 amino acids. Germline CDR1 is MNHEY and CDR2 is SVGEGT. The CDR3 reads CTSSPQYGEQFF. DNA of the CDR3: TGTACCAGCAGTCCCCAATACGGTGAGCAGTTCTTC.